Following are 23 T cell receptor beta chains from one sample sequenced in a study of blood T cell repertoires in COVID-19. Here immunoSEQ multiplex PCR was the method, and the copy in TCRdb shows in-frame clones only, minus some. The sample yields roughly 75,000 clones, 75% to 95% seen once. Input material: peripheral blood. Source of these receptors: a human donor in a cohort sampled during active COVID-19.

CDR3 coding DNA: TGTGCCAGCAGCTTAACGTCAGGGGGGTCCTACAATGAGCAGTTCTTC. Its translation is CASSLTSGGSYNEQFF. The chain carries TRBV7-9 and TRBJ2-1; a weak D match, TRBD1 (7 bases). The CDR3 runs to 16 residues. Germline CDR1 and CDR2: SEHNR and FQNEAQ (reference sequence). V shed 2 bases and J shed 1 base, with 12 bases lying between them. The variable domain in full, completed from reference TRBV7-9 and TRBJ2-1, reads DTGVSQNPRHKITKRGQNVTFRCDPISEHNRLYWYRQTLGQGPEFLTYFQNEAQLEKSRLLSDRFSAERPKGSFSTLEIQRTEQGDSAMYLCASSLTSGGSYNEQFFGPGTRLTVL.

V is TRBV3-1 (or the pseudogene TRBV3-2) and J is TRBJ2-5; 10 nucleotides align to TRBD2. This CDR3 is built from 15 residues. The V gene end was trimmed by 6 bases and the J gene end by 2 bases; junction bases not matched to a gene: 6. In germline, CDR1 is LGHDT, CDR2 YNNKEL (reference sequence). CDR3 sequence reads: CASSSSGGPQETQYF. In nucleotides, the CDR3 is TGTGCCAGCAGTTCTAGCGGGGGCCCTCAAGAGACCCAGTACTTC.

CDR3 DNA: TGTGCCAGCAGTTTAGAGGCAGGACCCCTCCACTTT. Translation gives CASSLEAGPLHF. This chain joins TRBV12-3 or TRBV12-4 and TRBJ1-6; no clear D. The CDR3 spans 12 residues. Trimming removed 1 base from V and 12 bases from J, with 7 bases in between.

The V gene is TRBV27, the J gene TRBJ2-2, with D maybe TRBD2 (7 bases). The CDR3 is 16 residues long. Between the trimmed V and J ends, which lost 8 bases and 3 bases, there was a span of 19 bases. Germline V gene data show CDR1 as MNHEY and CDR2 as SMNVEV (reference sequence). The DNA for the CDR3 is TGTGCCAGCTCTGTCTGGACGGGGGGCGACACCGGGGAGCTGTTTTTT. It specifies CASSVWTGGDTGELFF.

This chain connects TRBV5-1 to TRBJ1-2, with 7 nucleotides matching TRBD1. The CDR3 runs 13 residues. The V segment lost 4 bases and the J segment 2 bases; nucleotides outside the gene matches: 2. Germline V lookup: CDR1 SGHRS, CDR2 YFSETQ. This CDR3 is CASSQGQNYGYTF. CDR3 nucleotides: TGCGCCAGCAGCCAGGGACAGAACTATGGCTACACCTTC.

This sequence joins TRBV3-1 (or the pseudogene TRBV3-2) and TRBJ1-6; D is unclear. Trimming removed 1 base at V and 2 bases at J, with 12 bases between. The CDR3 runs 17 residues. Germline V gives CDR1 LGHDT, CDR2 YNNKEL (reference sequence). The CDR3: CASSQVDGSPYNSPLHF. CDR3 sequence (DNA): TGTGCCAGCAGCCAAGTCGACGGGTCCCCCTATAATTCACCCCTCCACTTT.

The CDR3 sequence is CASSPFLGANVLTF. CDR3 DNA: TGTGCCAGCAGCCCCTTCCTTGGGGCCAACGTCCTGACTTTC. V gene TRBV5-8 combines with J gene TRBJ2-6; D gene ambiguous. Germline V gene data show CDR1 as SGHTS and CDR2 as YDEGEE. Deletions cut 4 bases from V and 3 bases from J, with 8 bases between. CDR3 size: 14 residues.

In its sample, this clone was seen once. The chain uses TRBV19 and TRBJ1-6, with 10 bases identical to TRBD1. J lost 7 bases, V lost 6 bases, and 9 bases had no gene match. Germline V gene sequence: CDR1 LNHDA, CDR2 SQIVND (reference sequence). The CDR3 consists of 16 residues. The CDR3 protein is CASRSFSGQGNSPLHF. The CDR3 DNA reads as TGTGCCAGTAGATCCTTTTCGGGACAGGGGAATTCACCCCTCCACTTT. The whole variable domain, remainder taken from reference TRBV19 and TRBJ1-6, is DGGITQSPKYLFRKEGQNVTLSCEQNLNHDAMYWYRQDPGQGLRLIYYSQIVNDFQKGDIAEGYSVSREKKESFPLTVTSAQKNPTAFYLCASRSFSGQGNSPLHFGNGTRLTVT.

The chain links TRBV5-1 to TRBJ2-7, with 7 positions matching TRBD1. V shed 3 bases and J 1 base; nucleotides not matched to a gene: 4. This CDR3 contains 14 residues. Germline lookup yields CDR1 SGHRS and CDR2 YFSETQ. The CDR3 reads CASSSAQGSYEQYF. CDR3 bases: TGCGCCAGCAGCTCTGCACAGGGGTCCTACGAGCAGTACTTC.

This clone appeared a single time. The gene calls are TRBV10-2 and TRBJ1-5, with D possibly matching TRBD1 (5 bases). Germline lookup yields CDR1 WSHSY and CDR2 SAAADI. V dropped 2 bases and J dropped 6 bases, with 8 bases sitting between them. This CDR3 comprises 13 residues. The CDR3 bases are TGCGCCAGCAGTGAGGGGGGGATTCAGCCCCAGCATTTT. Its protein is CASSEGGIQPQHF.

The chain employs TRBV27 and TRBJ2-5; TRBD2 matches 9 bases. Per the germline V gene, CDR1 is MNHEY and CDR2 is SMNVEV (reference sequence). The V and J ends lost 1 base and 2 bases, in that order; junction bases with no gene match: 11. This CDR3 comprises 18 residues. The CDR3 coding sequence is TGTGCCAGCAGTTTATTCGGCACCGGCGGGGGGGGGCAAGAGACCCAGTACTTC. The encoded protein is CASSLFGTGGGGQETQYF.

The V and J genes are TRBV9 and TRBJ2-1, with D perhaps matching TRBD2 (6 bases). This CDR3 is built from 15 residues. V was trimmed by 0 bases and J by 3 bases, leaving 10 bases between them. Germline lookup yields CDR1 SGDLS and CDR2 YYNGEE. In DNA form, the CDR3 reads TGTGCCAGCAGCGTAGGGGCGGGGAACTACAATGAGCAGTTCTTC. This gives the protein CASSVGAGNYNEQFF. Full variable domain (rest looked up from reference TRBV9 and TRBJ2-1): DSGVTQTPKHLITATGQRVTLRCSPRSGDLSVYWYQQSLDQGLQFLIQYYNGEERAKGNILERFSAQQFPDLHSELNLSSLELGDSALYFCASSVGAGNYNEQFFGPGTRLTVL.

This chain connects TRBV14 to TRBJ2-1; TRBD2 aligns across 12 bases. This CDR3 spans 14 amino acids. CDR1 is SGHDN, CDR2 FVKESK, per germline. V gave up 5 bases and J gave up 12 bases; unmatched junction bases: 8. For the CDR3, the DNA is TGTGCCAGCAGCACACGGACTAGCGGGAATCGGCAGTTCTTC. Protein: CASSTRTSGNRQFF.

This clone was picked up a small number of times. The V and J genes are TRBV5-1 and TRBJ2-1; 12 bases fit TRBD1. This CDR3 spans 19 amino acids. CDR1 and CDR2 from the germline V gene are SGHRS and YFSETQ. The V gene end was trimmed by 3 bases and the J gene end by 6 bases; junction bases not matched to a gene: 16. CDR3: CASSSRDRGLNMVGNEQFF. The CDR3 coding sequence is TGCGCCAGCAGCTCCCGGGACAGGGGGCTTAATATGGTCGGCAATGAGCAGTTCTTC.

The V and J genes are TRBV30 and TRBJ1-5; D is perhaps TRBD1 (5 bases). Germline CDR1 reads GTSNPN; CDR2 reads SVGIG (reference sequence). The CDR3 length is 15 residues. V was cut by 3 bases and J by 0 bases, with 12 bases left in between. As DNA, the CDR3 is TGTGCCTGGAGAGGGGCAGTTTATAGCAATCAGCCCCAGCATTTT. It specifies CAWRGAVYSNQPQHF.

This chain uses TRBV5-6 with TRBJ1-5, with 7 bases lining up with TRBD1. The CDR3 spans 15 residues. Germline V gene lookup returns CDR1 SGHDT and CDR2 YYEEEE. Unmatched junction bases numbered 7, after V lost 0 bases and J lost 7 bases. The CDR3 loop reads CASSLGQTGMQPQHF. The CDR3 DNA is TGTGCCAGCAGCTTGGGGCAGACAGGGATGCAGCCCCAGCATTTT.

V usage is TRBV5-1 and J usage is TRBJ2-7; maybe TRBD1 (6 bases). Per the germline V gene, CDR1 is SGHRS and CDR2 is YFSETQ. Trimming took 3 bases from V and 10 from J, leaving 11 bases between them. This CDR3 has 11 residues. The CDR3 nucleotides are TGCGCCAGCAGCTCGACAGGAGTACAGTACTTC. It encodes CASSSTGVQYF. Using reference TRBV5-1 and TRBJ2-7 for the parts outside the CDR3, the full variable domain is KAGVTQTPRYLIKTRGQQVTLSCSPISGHRSVSWYQQTPGQGLQFLFEYFSETQRNKGNFPGRFSGRQFSNSRSEMNVSTLELGDSALYLCASSSTGVQYFGPGTRLTVT.

This sequence joins TRBV3-1 (or the pseudogene TRBV3-2) and TRBJ2-2; no clear D gene. Trimming cost V 2 bases and J 1 base, with 8 bases left between them. The CDR3 length is 15 residues. Germline-derived CDR1 and CDR2 are LGHDT and YNNKEL (reference sequence). The CDR3 reads CASSQMAVNTGELFF. The CDR3 coding sequence is TGTGCCAGCAGCCAAATGGCCGTGAACACCGGGGAGCTGTTTTTT.

The chain combines TRBV16 with TRBJ2-2; possibly TRBD2 for D (6 bases). Germline V gives CDR1 KGHSY, CDR2 FQNENV. V was cut by 2 bases and J by 1 base, with 20 bases left in between. The CDR3 has 19 amino acids. In DNA, the CDR3 is TGTGCCAGCAGCCAAACTAGGCGGGGCTCCTCTTTGAACACCGGGGAGCTGTTTTTT. Protein sequence: CASSQTRRGSSLNTGELFF.

The V and J genes are TRBV29-1 and TRBJ2-5; perhaps TRBD1 as D (6 bases). The germline V and J ends were trimmed by 6 bases and 2 bases, with 13 bases remaining between them. The CDR3 totals 13 residues. Germline V gene lookup returns CDR1 SQVTM and CDR2 ANQGSEA. In nucleotides, the CDR3 is TGCAGCGTCCGATCGGACAGACAAGAGACCCAGTACTTC. It yields the protein CSVRSDRQETQYF.

The rearrangement links TRBV7-9 to TRBJ2-2; 9 bases are shared with TRBD1. V trimming: 4 bases; J trimming: 3 bases; junction bases outside the gene matches: 6. Germline V lookup: CDR1 SEHNR, CDR2 FQNEAQ (reference sequence). There are 16 residues in the CDR3. The DNA of the CDR3 is TGTGCCAGCAGCTCAACGGACAGGGGTCACACCGGGGAGCTGTTTTTT. Translation gives CASSSTDRGHTGELFF.

This chain links TRBV28 with TRBJ1-2; D unresolved. The CDR3 totals 12 residues. V lost 5 bases and J 3 bases, leaving 7 bases between the germline ends. Germline CDR1 reads MDHEN; CDR2 reads SYDVKM. The CDR3 here is CASSLLYYGYTF. In DNA, the CDR3 is TGTGCCAGCAGTCTGTTATACTATGGCTACACCTTC.

The sample holds one count of this clone. CDR3 amino acids: CALRQLNTEAFF. CDR3 sequence (DNA): TGTGCCTTGCGACAGTTGAACACTGAAGCTTTCTTT. This chain links TRBV12-3 or TRBV12-4 with TRBJ1-1; D perhaps matches TRBD1 (5 bases). The CDR3 has 12 residues. V was shortened by 11 bases and J by 0 bases, with 10 bases between the two germline ends.